The clone carrying this TCR beta chain was recorded many times. The target antigen is unknown. These data belong to a study of T cell repertoires in cytomegalovirus infection. About the study: Public TCR beta signatures marked donors with CMV infection and the matching HLA. The study's findings and limits: Clonotype analysis showed dominance of the ex vivo response by HLA-C-restricted CMV-specific TCR beta clonotypes. Summed public TCR beta family frequency identified CMV carriers bearing the relevant HLA.

TCRdb itself ran the reads through MiXCR, one entry per CDR3 protein. The sample holds about 250,000 distinct CDR3 sequences; around 6.6% are singletons and the top ten take less than 7.5%. The clonotype was recovered from a human donor in good health (CMV status not recorded). Some clones in this sample may be carry-over from other donors' samples. The sequenced sample was PBMCs.

The CDR3, as DNA: TGTGCCGGCAAGGGGAGCGGCTACGAGCAGTACTTC. The encoded protein is CAGKGSGYEQYF. V usage is TRBV28 and J usage is TRBJ2-7; D could derive from TRBD1 or TRBD2 (5 bases each). The CDR3 sequence is 12 residues long. The V gene's germline CDR1 is MDHEN and CDR2 SYDVKM. V lost 11 bases and J 3 bases, leaving 14 bases between the germline ends.